This T cell receptor (beta chain) was sequenced in a study of Ad26.COV2.S vaccination and SARS-CoV-2 variants. Looked up from germline, CDR1 is SGHTA and CDR2 is FQGNSA. Trimming removed 3 bases from V and 4 bases from J; junction bases left unmatched: 5. The CDR3 extends over 15 amino acids. Treatment noted: approximately 18 received Ad26.COV2.S at low or high dose, single or two shots; 5 received placebo; per-sample allocation not given. At day 63 after the first vaccine or placebo injection, samples were drawn. Here immunoSEQ multiplex PCR was the method, and the copy in TCRdb shows in-frame clones only, minus some. The sample includes approximately 420,000 clones, around 89% seen only once; the top ten take less than 4.5%.

This TCR came from a person between 18 and 65 years old who received the Ad26.COV2.S COVID-19 vaccine or a placebo. The sequencing here drew on peripheral blood, taken in a trial of Ad26.COV2.S vaccine versus placebo. The chain uses TRBV7-2 and TRBJ2-3, with 9 nucleotides matching TRBD2. In nucleotides, the CDR3 is TGTGCCAGCAGCTTGCAGGGACTAGCATCAGATACGCAGTATTTT. It is translated as CASSLQGLASDTQYF.